These 10 T cell receptor beta chains came from one sample sequenced in a study of T cells in Graves' hyperthyroidism and ophthalmopathy. RNA transcripts provided the source from which TCR beta CDR3 regions were amplified. Researchers ran a first-round RT-PCR on the TCR CDR3 using the HTBI primer set. Each CDR3 protein gets one entry after TCRdb re-called the multiplex PCR reads with MiXCR. The sample lists nearly 600,000 distinct CDR3 sequences, over 12% occurring once. What was sequenced was blood. The receptors here all came from a woman aged 18 to 35 with Graves' ophthalmopathy.

The chain is built from TRBV18 and TRBJ2-5, with 12 bases that match TRBD2. Per germline, CDR1 KGHSH and CDR2 LQKENI. V was pared by 3 bases and J by 4 bases, with 6 bases of the junction left unmatched. This CDR3 comprises 16 residues. DNA of the CDR3: TGTGCCAGCTCACCCCTGGGACTAGCGGGTCGAGAGACCCAGTACTTC. Translation: CASSPLGLAGRETQYF.

This clonotype was recorded many times. V and J are TRBV27 and TRBJ2-3, with D tentatively TRBD2 (6 bases). Trimming shortened V by 6 bases and J by 4 bases, and 14 bases separated the two germline ends. The CDR3 runs 14 residues. Germline CDR1 MNHEY, CDR2 SMNVEV (reference sequence). The CDR3 is CASRWVGSPDTQYF. CDR3 nucleotide sequence: TGTGCCAGCAGATGGGTCGGGAGTCCAGATACGCAGTATTTT.

This clonotype was seen many times. The chain couples TRBV3-1 to TRBJ2-3, with D unclear. Per germline, CDR1 LGHDT and CDR2 YNNKEL (reference sequence). This CDR3 contains 15 residues. V lost 1 base and J 5 bases, leaving 13 bases between the germline ends. The CDR3 is CASSQVGGAKDTQYF. The CDR3 DNA is TGTGCCAGCAGCCAAGTCGGCGGAGCCAAAGATACGCAGTATTTT.

This clonotype has ten or more counts. This chain connects TRBV5-1 to TRBJ2-3; the D gene could be TRBD1 or TRBD2 (6 bases each). This CDR3 is 17 amino acids long. Germline CDR1 reads SGHRS; CDR2 reads YFSETQ. Trimming removed 0 bases at V and 5 bases at J, with 19 bases between. The CDR3 DNA is TGCGCCAGCAGCTTGGAGGCCGGACAGCAGGGAGGAGATACGCAGTATTTT. It is translated as CASSLEAGQQGGDTQYF.

The chain is built from TRBV20-1 and TRBJ2-2, with TRBD1 identical over 7 bases. V shed 5 bases and J 9 bases; nucleotides not matched to a gene: 9. Per germline, CDR1 DFQATT and CDR2 SNEGSKA (reference sequence). The CDR3 runs 13 residues. In DNA, the CDR3 is TGCAGTGCTGCCGGGACAGAGAGGAGGGAGCTGTTTTTT. Protein: CSAAGTERRELFF.

This clonotype was picked up many times. This chain uses TRBV6-1 with TRBJ2-7; TRBD1 might be the D (7 bases). The CDR3 sequence is 16 residues long. V lost 4 bases and J lost 4, with 20 bases in between. In germline, CDR1 is MNHNS, CDR2 SASEGT. The CDR3 protein is CASSVGQLAGLYEQYF. The CDR3 bases are TGTGCCAGCAGTGTGGGACAGTTGGCGGGGTTATACGAGCAGTACTTC.

As to this clonotype: A much larger clonotype is one base distant, so this may be a read error. The rearrangement links TRBV20-1 to TRBJ2-1; 13 positions match TRBD2. Germline V lookup: CDR1 DFQATT, CDR2 SNEGSKA (reference sequence). CDR3 length: 14 amino acids. The V segment lost 5 bases and the J segment 7 bases; nucleotides outside the gene matches: 5. CDR3 loop: CSAWTSGSQNEQFF. In DNA, the CDR3 is TGCAGTGCTTGGACTAGCGGGAGTCAGAATGAGCAGTTCTTC.

This clonotype was recorded many times. The chain joins TRBV6-2 or TRBV6-3 to TRBJ2-3; D possibly corresponds to TRBD2 (5 bases). Germline lookup yields CDR1 MNHEY and CDR2 SVGEGT. The ends were cut back, 2 bases at V and 4 bases at J, with 22 bases in the middle. The CDR3 is made up of 18 amino acids. For the CDR3, the DNA is TGTGCCAGCAGTTACGACCCGTACGACACCGCGGGCCCAGATACGCAGTATTTT. Its translation is CASSYDPYDTAGPDTQYF.

This clonotype was detected many times. The chain has TRBV20-1 and TRBJ2-4, with D uncertain. In germline, CDR1 is DFQATT, CDR2 SNEGSKA (reference sequence). The CDR3 consists of 14 residues. The ends were cut back, 5 bases at V and 7 bases at J, with 18 bases in the middle. The CDR3 here is CSAPDSSLRNIQYF. As DNA, the CDR3 is TGCAGTGCTCCCGACTCCTCACTTAGGAACATTCAGTACTTC.

At least ten counts were recorded for this clonotype. The chain carries TRBV15 and TRBJ2-7; perhaps TRBD2 as D (5 bases). Trimming shortened V by 0 bases and J by 2 bases, and 8 bases separated the two germline ends. The germline gives CDR1 LNHNV, CDR2 YYDKDF (reference sequence). This CDR3 region has 14 residues. The chain's CDR3 is CATSREDFPYEQYF. The DNA of the CDR3 is TGTGCCACCAGCAGAGAGGACTTTCCCTACGAGCAGTACTTC.